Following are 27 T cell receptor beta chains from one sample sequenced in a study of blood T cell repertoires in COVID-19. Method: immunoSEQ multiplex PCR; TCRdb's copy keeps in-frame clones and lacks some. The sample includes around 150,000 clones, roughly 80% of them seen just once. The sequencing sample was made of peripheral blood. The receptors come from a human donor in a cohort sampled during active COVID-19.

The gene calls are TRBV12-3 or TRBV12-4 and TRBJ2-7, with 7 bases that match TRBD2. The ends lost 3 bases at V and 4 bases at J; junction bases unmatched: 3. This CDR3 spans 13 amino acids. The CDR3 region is CASSFSGFYEQYF. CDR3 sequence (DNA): TGTGCCAGCAGTTTTAGCGGGTTTTACGAGCAGTACTTC.

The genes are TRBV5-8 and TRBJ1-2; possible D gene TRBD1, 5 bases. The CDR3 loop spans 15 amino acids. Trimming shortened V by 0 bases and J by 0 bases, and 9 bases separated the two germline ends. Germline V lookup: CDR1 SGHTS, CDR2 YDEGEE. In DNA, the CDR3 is TGTGCCAGCAGCTTGGGCAGGGAGGCTAACTATGGCTACACCTTC. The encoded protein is CASSLGREANYGYTF. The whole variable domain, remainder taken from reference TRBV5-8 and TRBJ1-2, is EAGVTQSPTHLIKTRGQQATLRCSPISGHTSVYWYQQALGLGLQFLLWYDEGEERNRGNFPPRFSGRQFPNYSSELNVNALELEDSALYLCASSLGREANYGYTFGSGTRLTVV.

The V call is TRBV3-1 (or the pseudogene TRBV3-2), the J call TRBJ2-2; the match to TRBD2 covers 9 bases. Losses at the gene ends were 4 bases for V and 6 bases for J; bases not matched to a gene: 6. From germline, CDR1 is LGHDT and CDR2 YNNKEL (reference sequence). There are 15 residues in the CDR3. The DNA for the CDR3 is TGTGCCAGCAGCCCCCAATCTAGCGGGGCCGGGGAGCTGTTTTTT. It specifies CASSPQSSGAGELFF.

CDR3: CASLTEKPYEQYF. CDR3 nucleotides: TGTGCCAGCTTAACTGAGAAGCCCTACGAGCAGTACTTC. The rearrangement links TRBV6-6 to TRBJ2-7; D call uncertain. Trimming shortened V by 8 bases and J by 2 bases, and 13 bases separated the two germline ends. The CDR3 has 13 amino acids. Germline V gene data show CDR1 as MNHNY and CDR2 as SVGAGI (reference sequence).

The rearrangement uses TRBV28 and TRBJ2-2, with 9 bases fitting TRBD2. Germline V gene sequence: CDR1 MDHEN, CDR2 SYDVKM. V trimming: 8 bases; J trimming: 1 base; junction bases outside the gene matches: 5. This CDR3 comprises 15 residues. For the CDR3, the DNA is TGTGCCAGCGGAGAACTAGCGGGGAACACCGGGGAGCTGTTTTTT. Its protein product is CASGELAGNTGELFF.

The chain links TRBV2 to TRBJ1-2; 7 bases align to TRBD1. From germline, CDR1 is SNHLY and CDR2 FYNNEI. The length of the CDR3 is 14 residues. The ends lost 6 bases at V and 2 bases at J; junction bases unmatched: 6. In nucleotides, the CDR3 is TGTGCCAGCAGACGGGACAGCCGAAACTATGGCTACACCTTC. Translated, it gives CASRRDSRNYGYTF. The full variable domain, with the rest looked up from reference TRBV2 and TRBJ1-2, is EPEVTQTPSHQVTQMGQEVILRCVPISNHLYFYWYRQILGQKVEFLVSFYNNEISEKSEIFDDQFSVERPDGSNFTLKIRSTKLEDSAMYFCASRRDSRNYGYTFGSGTRLTVV.

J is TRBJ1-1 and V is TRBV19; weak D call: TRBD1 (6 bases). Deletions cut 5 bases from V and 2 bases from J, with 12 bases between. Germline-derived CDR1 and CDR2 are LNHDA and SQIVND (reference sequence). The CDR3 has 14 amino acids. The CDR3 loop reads CASSPNRDNTEAFF. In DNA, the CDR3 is TGTGCCAGTAGTCCTAACAGGGATAACACTGAAGCTTTCTTT.

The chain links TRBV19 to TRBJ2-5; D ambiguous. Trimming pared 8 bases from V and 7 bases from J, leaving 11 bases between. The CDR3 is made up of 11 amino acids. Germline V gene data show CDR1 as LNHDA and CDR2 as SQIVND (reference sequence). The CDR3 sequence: CASWAAGTQYF. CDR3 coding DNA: TGTGCCAGTTGGGCCGCAGGGACCCAGTACTTC.

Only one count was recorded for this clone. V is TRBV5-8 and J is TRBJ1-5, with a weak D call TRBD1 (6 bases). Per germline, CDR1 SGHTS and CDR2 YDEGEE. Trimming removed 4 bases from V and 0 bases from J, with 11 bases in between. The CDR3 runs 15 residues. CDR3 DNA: TGTGCCAGCAGCGATGGACAGCCTAGCAATCAGCCCCAGCATTTT. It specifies CASSDGQPSNQPQHF.

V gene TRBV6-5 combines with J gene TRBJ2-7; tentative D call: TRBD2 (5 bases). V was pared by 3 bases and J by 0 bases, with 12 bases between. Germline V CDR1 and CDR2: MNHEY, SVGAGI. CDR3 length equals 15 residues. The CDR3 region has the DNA TGTGCCAGCAGTTATTCCGGACTGGGCTCCTACGAGCAGTACTTC. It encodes CASSYSGLGSYEQYF.

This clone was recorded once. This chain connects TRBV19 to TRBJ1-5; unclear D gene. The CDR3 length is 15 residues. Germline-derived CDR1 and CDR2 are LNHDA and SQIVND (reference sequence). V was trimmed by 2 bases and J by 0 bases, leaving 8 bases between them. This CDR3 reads CASSILTDSNQPQHF. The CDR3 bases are TGTGCCAGTAGTATATTAACAGATAGCAATCAGCCCCAGCATTTT.

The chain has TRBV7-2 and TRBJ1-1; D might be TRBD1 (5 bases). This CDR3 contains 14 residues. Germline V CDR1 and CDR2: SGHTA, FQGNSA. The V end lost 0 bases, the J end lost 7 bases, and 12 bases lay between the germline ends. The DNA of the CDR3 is TGTGCCAGCAGCTTAGCGGGGCTCGGGGGTGAAGCTTTCTTT. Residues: CASSLAGLGGEAFF.

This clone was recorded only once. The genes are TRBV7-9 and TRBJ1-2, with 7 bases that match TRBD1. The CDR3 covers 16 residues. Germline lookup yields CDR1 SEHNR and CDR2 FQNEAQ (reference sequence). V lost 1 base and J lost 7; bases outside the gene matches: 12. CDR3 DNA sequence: TGTGCCAGCAGCTTAGGCCAGACAGGGCGAATGACTGGCTACACCTTC. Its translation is CASSLGQTGRMTGYTF.

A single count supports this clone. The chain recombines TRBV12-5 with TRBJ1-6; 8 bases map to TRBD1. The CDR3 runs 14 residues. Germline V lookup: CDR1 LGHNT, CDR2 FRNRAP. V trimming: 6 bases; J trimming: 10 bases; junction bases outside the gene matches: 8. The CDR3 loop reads CASGPGGWKSPLHF. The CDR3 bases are TGTGCTAGTGGCCCAGGGGGCTGGAAATCACCCCTCCACTTT. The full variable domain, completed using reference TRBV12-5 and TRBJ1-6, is DARVTQTPRHKVTEMGQEVTMRCQPILGHNTVFWYRQTMMQGLELLAYFRNRAPLDDSGMPKDRFSAEMPDATLATLKIQPSEPRDSAVYFCASGPGGWKSPLHFGNGTRLTVT.

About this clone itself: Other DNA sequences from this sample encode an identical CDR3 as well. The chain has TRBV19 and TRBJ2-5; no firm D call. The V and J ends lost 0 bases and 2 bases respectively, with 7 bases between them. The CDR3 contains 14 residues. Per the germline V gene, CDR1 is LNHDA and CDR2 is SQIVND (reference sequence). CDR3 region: CASSIDSLQETQYF. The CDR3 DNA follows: TGTGCCAGTAGTATAGATTCACTACAAGAGACCCAGTACTTC. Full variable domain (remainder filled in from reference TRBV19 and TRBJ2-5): DGGITQSPKYLFRKEGQNVTLSCEQNLNHDAMYWYRQDPGQGLRLIYYSQIVNDFQKGDIAEGYSVSREKKESFPLTVTSAQKNPTAFYLCASSIDSLQETQYFGPGTRLLVL.

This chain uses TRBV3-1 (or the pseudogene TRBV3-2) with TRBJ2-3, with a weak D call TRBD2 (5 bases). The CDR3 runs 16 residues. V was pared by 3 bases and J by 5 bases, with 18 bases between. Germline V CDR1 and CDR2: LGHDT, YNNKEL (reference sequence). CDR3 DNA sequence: TGTGCCAGCAGCCAGCCCGTAGTTGCGGGTGGAGATACGCAGTATTTT. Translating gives CASSQPVVAGGDTQYF.

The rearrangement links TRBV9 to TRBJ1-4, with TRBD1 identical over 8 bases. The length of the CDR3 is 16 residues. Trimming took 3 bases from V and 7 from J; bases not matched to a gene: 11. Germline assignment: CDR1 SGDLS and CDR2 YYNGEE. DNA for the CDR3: TGTGCCAGCAGCGCGTCAGGGGGAGACAGGGGTGAAAAACTGTTTTTT. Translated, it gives CASSASGGDRGEKLFF.

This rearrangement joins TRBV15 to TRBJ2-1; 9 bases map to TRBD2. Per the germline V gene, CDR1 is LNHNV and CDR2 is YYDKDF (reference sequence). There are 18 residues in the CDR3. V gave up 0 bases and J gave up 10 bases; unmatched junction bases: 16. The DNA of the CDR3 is TGTGCCACCAGCAGAGACTACATGACTAGCGGCGGCGCCAGGGAGCAGTTCTTC. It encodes CATSRDYMTSGGAREQFF.

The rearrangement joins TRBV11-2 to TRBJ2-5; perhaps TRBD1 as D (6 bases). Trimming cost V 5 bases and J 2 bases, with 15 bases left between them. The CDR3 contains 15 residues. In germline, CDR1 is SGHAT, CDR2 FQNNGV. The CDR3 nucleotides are TGTGCCAGCAGCCCACCCGCGGACAGACAAGAGACCCAGTACTTC. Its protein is CASSPPADRQETQYF.

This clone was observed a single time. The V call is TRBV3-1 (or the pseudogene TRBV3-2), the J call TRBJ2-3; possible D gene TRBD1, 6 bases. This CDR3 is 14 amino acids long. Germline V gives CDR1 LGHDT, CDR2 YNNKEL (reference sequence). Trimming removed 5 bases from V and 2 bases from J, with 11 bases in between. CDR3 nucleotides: TGTGCCAGCAGCGCTACAGGGTTCACAGATACGCAGTATTTT. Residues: CASSATGFTDTQYF.

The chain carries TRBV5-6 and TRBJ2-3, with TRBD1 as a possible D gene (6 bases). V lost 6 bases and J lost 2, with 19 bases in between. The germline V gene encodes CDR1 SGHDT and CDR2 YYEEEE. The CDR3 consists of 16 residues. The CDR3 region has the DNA TGTGCCAGCACCTTACTTAAGACAGGCCTCACAGATACGCAGTATTTT. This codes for CASTLLKTGLTDTQYF.

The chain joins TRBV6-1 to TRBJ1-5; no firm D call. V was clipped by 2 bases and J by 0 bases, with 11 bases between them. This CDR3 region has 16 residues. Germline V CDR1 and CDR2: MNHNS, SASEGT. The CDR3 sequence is CASSEPGGISNQPQHF. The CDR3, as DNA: TGTGCCAGCAGTGAACCTGGAGGGATTAGCAATCAGCCCCAGCATTTT.

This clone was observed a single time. CDR3 sequence (DNA): TGCGCCAGCAGCTGGTCCATTCAGGGCCCCGATGAAAAACTGTTTTTT. Its protein product is CASSWSIQGPDEKLFF. The V call is TRBV5-1, the J call TRBJ1-4; D might be TRBD1 (5 bases). The CDR3 extends over 16 amino acids. V lost 3 bases and J 6 bases, leaving 18 bases between the germline ends. The germline gives CDR1 SGHRS, CDR2 YFSETQ.

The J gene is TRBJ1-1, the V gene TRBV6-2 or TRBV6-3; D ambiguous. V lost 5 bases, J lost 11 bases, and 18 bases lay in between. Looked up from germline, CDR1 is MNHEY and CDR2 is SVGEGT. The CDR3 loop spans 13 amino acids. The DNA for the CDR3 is TGTGCCAGCAGTCAACCCCCGGGAGGGCCTGCTTTCTTT. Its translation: CASSQPPGGPAFF.

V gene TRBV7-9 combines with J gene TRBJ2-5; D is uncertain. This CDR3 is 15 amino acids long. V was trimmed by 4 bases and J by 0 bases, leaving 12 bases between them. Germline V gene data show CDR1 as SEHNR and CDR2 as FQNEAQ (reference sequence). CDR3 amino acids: CASSSVLPYQETQYF. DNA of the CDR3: TGTGCCAGCAGCTCTGTACTCCCGTACCAAGAGACCCAGTACTTC.

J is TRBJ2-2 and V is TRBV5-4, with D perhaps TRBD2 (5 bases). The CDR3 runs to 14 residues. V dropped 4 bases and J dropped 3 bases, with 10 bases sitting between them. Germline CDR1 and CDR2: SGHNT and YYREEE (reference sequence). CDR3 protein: CASSPEGYTGELFF. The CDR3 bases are TGTGCCAGCAGCCCTGAGGGATACACCGGGGAGCTGTTTTTT. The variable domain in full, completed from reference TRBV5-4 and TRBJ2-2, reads ETGVTQSPTHLIKTRGQQVTLRCSSQSGHNTVSWYQQALGQGPQFIFQYYREEENGRGNFPPRFSGLQFPNYSSELNVNALELDDSALYLCASSPEGYTGELFFGEGSRLTVL.

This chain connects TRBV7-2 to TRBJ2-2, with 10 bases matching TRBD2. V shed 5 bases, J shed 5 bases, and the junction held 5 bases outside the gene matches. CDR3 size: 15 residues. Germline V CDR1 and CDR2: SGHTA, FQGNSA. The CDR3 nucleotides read TGTGCCAGCAGCGAAAAGCGGGGGGGGACCGGGGAGCTGTTTTTT. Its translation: CASSEKRGGTGELFF.